The T cell receptor beta chain under discussion was sequenced for a study of T cell responses to AZD1222 COVID-19 vaccine (dated by TCRdb to the early 2020s). Broadly, across the study: AZD1222 recipients whose second dose came at about 4 weeks and those whose second dose came at about 12 weeks were combined into one group, since spike-specific TCR depth and breadth did not differ between the two schedules. A total of approximately 240 trial participants underwent TCR sequencing, of whom 207 had received two doses of AZD1222 and 26 had received two doses of the MenACWY control vaccine. Trial participants were enrolled by age into subgroups of 18-55, 56-69 and 70-plus years, and 148, 28 and 57 TCR-sequenced participants, respectively, were included in these subgroups. What the research found in general, with its limitations: Only a handful of AZD1222 recipients were SARS-CoV-2 seropositive at baseline, limiting conclusions about previously exposed vaccinees. Because no day 14 peak-response samples were available, the repertoires could be characterized only after the peak T cell response. After two AZD1222 doses, both the breadth and the depth of spike-specific TCRs were significantly higher than at day 0 and than in MenACWY recipients. Epitopes outside the regions mutated in the B.1.351 and B.1.1.7 variants were reportedly recognized by nearly half of the unique spike-specific TCRs. The 56-69-year group was small, and its depth increase did not reach significance, likely because of low power. CD4 TCRs associated with the vaccine covered the entire spike protein, and the dominant responses were in regions 160-218 and 743-854. Participants were mostly white British and included more females than males, and it was suggested by the authors that clonal diversity may have been underestimated.

The CDR3 regions of human TCRbeta chains were subjected to immunosequencing. The paper's processing steps were these. Repertoire TCRs were matched against a reference library of SARS-CoV-2-specific TCRs generated with the MIRA antigen-specificity platform. Breadth meant the fraction of unique TCRs that were SARS-CoV-2-associated, whereas depth meant the fraction of total T cells that were SARS-CoV-2-associated. Each spike-specific TCR was assigned to its reactive spike region and to a CD4 or CD8 class using the MIRA data. Log10-transformed breadth and depth values were compared by one-way ANOVA with Sidak's multiple comparisons tests. TCRdb's version of the immuneACCESS table is confined to in-frame rearrangements and falls short of the full clone set. An unresolved V gene accounts for under half of the shortfall where checked; the remainder is of unknown origin. That table gives V, J and clone size, and the DNA gave D and trimming. The sample has some 87,000 clones on record, 75% to 90% of them singletons. The ten largest clones take up just over 30% of the sample.

Worth noting for this clone: Its antigen is not yet known. Base qualities are missing; no much larger clone stands one base away.

This sample's time point label indicates: baseline before first vaccination. Samples from vaccinated people were obtained from the UK trials COV001 and COV002, which included a single-blind randomized controlled phase 2/3 trial of AZD1222 (ChAdOx1 nCoV-19) in healthy adults. For TCRbeta chain sequencing, PBMC samples were collected from trial participants at day 0 and at day 28 after the second dose. CDR1 SGHRS and CDR2 YFSETQ are derived from the germline V gene. V trim: 6 bases; J trim: 4 bases; unmatched bases: 4. Its CDR3 holds 15 amino acids, cysteine through phenylalanine. The retained sequence is limited to the CDR3, 45 bases, with the frame set at the first base.

The input for sequencing was peripheral blood, taken on day 0 of AZD1222 vaccination. The sequence derives from an adult in good health. The chain employs TRBV5-1 and TRBJ2-1; a stretch of 13 junction bases matches TRBD2. The CDR3 protein is CASIGTSGIYNEQFF. The nucleotides are TGCGCCAGCATCGGGACTAGCGGGATATACAATGAGCAGTTCTTC.